The rows below give T cell receptor beta chains drawn from one sample of a study of T cells after yellow fever vaccination. TCRdb analysed the 5' RACE reads with MiXCR anew, one entry per CDR3 protein. Here the sample spans 500,000 to 650,000 distinct CDR3 sequences, approximately 13% being singletons. The input for sequencing was PBMCs, taken on the day of the yellow fever booster vaccination. Source of these receptors: a man aged 25-40 years who received the YFV17D yellow fever vaccine. The CDR3 runs from the conserved cysteine through the conserved F or W. A D gene is named only where the DNA matches it firmly. Clone size is not always given. Where it is, it says once, few, many or a class for expanded clones.

CAWRRGIPNTEAFF,TGTGCCTGGAGACGGGGGATCCCTAACACTGAAGCTTTCTTT,-,TRBJ1-1,-,TRBV30
CAITPKVAGEQYF,TGTGCCATCACCCCGAAGGTAGCGGGAGAGCAGTACTTC,few,TRBJ2-7,TRBD2,TRBV10-3
CASSLRAGPSNQPQHF,-,few,TRBJ1-5,-,TRBV6-1
CASSIGLMVQETQYF,TGTGCCAGTAGTATCGGACTCATGGTCCAAGAGACCCAGTACTTC,many,TRBJ2-5,-,TRBV19
CASRRDRVNTEAFF,TGTGCCAGCAGGCGAGACAGGGTGAACACTGAAGCTTTCTTT,-,TRBJ1-1,TRBD1,TRBV27
CASSQGQNEKLFF,TGTGCCAGCTCACAGGGACAGAATGAAAAACTGTTTTTT,few,TRBJ1-4,TRBD1,TRBV18
CASSLAFMRTSSQETQYF,TGTGCCAGCAGCTTAGCCTTCATGAGGACTAGCAGTCAAGAGACCCAGTACTTC,-,TRBJ2-5,TRBD2,TRBV11-1
CASRETEKLFF,TGTGCCTCCCGGGAGACCGAGAAGCTGTTTTTT,-,TRBJ2-2,-,TRBV7-9
CASSLGTGSTQYF,TGTGCCAGCAGCTTGGGGACAGGCTCCACCCAGTACTTC,few,TRBJ2-5,TRBD1,TRBV7-2
CASSLGPVRGPSYEQYF,TGTGCCAGCAGCTTAGGCCCGGTTCGGGGGCCTTCCTACGAGCAGTACTTC,-,TRBJ2-7,-,TRBV13
CASSLATGSGRDTQYF,TGTGCCAGCAGCTTAGCAACGGGGAGCGGGAGGGATACGCAGTATTTT,many,TRBJ2-3,TRBD2,TRBV7-2
CAWDSGTYNEQFF,TGTGCCTGGGATAGCGGAACCTACAATGAGCAGTTCTTC,many,TRBJ2-1,-,TRBV30
CASSQDGRGLWQYF,TGTGCCAGCAGCCAAGATGGACGGGGCTTGTGGCAGTACTTC,-,TRBJ2-7,-,TRBV14
CAWKRRAGELFF,TGTGCCTGGAAACGGAGAGCCGGGGAGCTGTTTTTT,-,TRBJ2-2,-,TRBV30
CASVSTSVTPYEQYF,TGTGCCAGCGTGTCGACTAGCGTTACGCCCTACGAGCAGTACTTC,many,TRBJ2-7,TRBD2,TRBV25-1
CTSSLTSVQETQYF,TGCACCAGCAGCCTGACTAGCGTGCAAGAGACCCAGTACTTC,-,TRBJ2-5,TRBD2,TRBV5-1
CASSAWTAHYNEQFF,TGTGCCAGCAGCGCTTGGACAGCTCACTACAATGAGCAGTTCTTC,-,TRBJ2-1,-,TRBV7-9
CASGFEGSSYNEQFF,TGTGCCAGCGGCTTTGAGGGCAGCTCCTACAATGAGCAGTTCTTC,-,TRBJ2-1,-,TRBV5-6
CSARDLATLNSYEQYF,TGCAGTGCTAGAGATTTGGCGACTTTGAACTCCTACGAGCAGTACTTC,-,TRBJ2-7,-,TRBV20-1
CASSRATTSNTGELFF,TGTGCCAGCAGTCGTGCGACAACTTCGAACACCGGGGAGCTGTTTTTT,-,TRBJ2-2,-,TRBV7-8
CASSLTPPPGEQYF,TGTGCCAGCAGTTTGACACCACCGCCCGGGGAGCAGTACTTC,few,TRBJ2-7,-,TRBV12-3/TRBV12-4
CASSPRTGGRYEQYF,TGTGCCAGCAGCCCCCGGACAGGGGGCAGGTACGAGCAGTACTTC,-,TRBJ2-7,TRBD1,TRBV16
CASSRDRLYGYTF,TGTGCCAGCAGCCGCGACAGGCTCTATGGCTACACCTTC,few,TRBJ1-2,-,TRBV6-1
CASSLAEGSKLFF,TGTGCCAGCAGTTTAGCGGAAGGTTCTAAGCTGTTTTTT,few,TRBJ2-2,-,TRBV12-3/TRBV12-4
CASSLGVTGANVLTF,TGTGCCAGCAGCTTAGGAGTCACTGGGGCCAACGTCCTGACTTTC,-,TRBJ2-6,-,TRBV7-2
CASSLVNPTGELFF,TGCGCCAGCAGCTTGGTTAATCCCACCGGGGAGCTGTTTTTT,-,TRBJ2-2,-,TRBV5-1
CASSPSFGANVLTF,TGTGCCAGCAGCCCAAGCTTTGGGGCCAACGTCCTGACTTTC,-,TRBJ2-6,-,TRBV6-2/TRBV6-3
CSYKTGTGLQETQYF,TGCAGCTATAAGACCGGGACAGGGCTTCAAGAGACCCAGTACTTC,-,TRBJ2-5,TRBD1,TRBV20-1
CASRLRGANTGELFF,TGTGCCAGCAGACTCAGGGGCGCGAACACCGGGGAGCTGTTTTTT,few,TRBJ2-2,-,TRBV3-1
CASSLKSGRASYNEQFF,TGTGCCAGCAGTTTAAAGAGCGGGAGGGCTTCCTACAATGAGCAGTTCTTC,few,TRBJ2-1,TRBD2,TRBV12-3/TRBV12-4
CASSQVRAGADNEQFF,TGCGCCAGCAGCCAAGTTCGGGCGGGAGCGGACAATGAGCAGTTCTTC,-,TRBJ2-1,TRBD2,TRBV4-1
CASSQDREMINEQFF,TGCGCCAGCAGCCAAGACCGGGAAATGATAAATGAGCAGTTCTTC,few,TRBJ2-1,-,TRBV4-3
CASSLLLVSDTQYF,TGTGCCAGCAGTTTACTTTTGGTTTCAGATACGCAGTATTTT,few,TRBJ2-3,-,TRBV12-3/TRBV12-4
CASSLVAGRNTIYF,TGTGCCAGCAGCTTAGTAGCGGGGAGGAACACCATATATTTT,many,TRBJ1-3,-,TRBV7-8
CASRPLGEVFYF,TGTGCCAGCAGGCCCCTGGGAGAGGTATTCTACTTC,-,TRBJ2-7,-,TRBV6-2/TRBV6-3
CASSAGTANYEQYF,TGTGCCAGCAGTGCCGGGACAGCTAACTACGAGCAGTACTTC,-,TRBJ2-7,TRBD1,TRBV6-1